This entry lists 6 T cell receptor beta chains sequenced from one sample in a study of blood T cell repertoires in COVID-19. Clones were read by immunoSEQ multiplex PCR, and TCRdb kept only the in-frame ones, dropping some. The table shows almost 250,000 clones, with around nine tenths occurring only once. Sequencing used PBMCs or T cells enriched from blood (not recorded which). These receptors were collected from a woman in her twenties or thirties who had recovered from COVID-19.

This sequence joins TRBV6-5 and TRBJ1-5; D might be TRBD1 (5 bases). Germline assignment: CDR1 MNHEY and CDR2 SVGAGI. V was shortened by 4 bases and J by 4 bases, with 14 bases between the two germline ends. This CDR3 is built from 15 residues. CDR3 nucleotide sequence: TGTGCCAGCAGTTTGAGATTTCAGGGAAATCAGCCCCAGCATTTT. Translating it yields CASSLRFQGNQPQHF.

This clone has a handful of counts. The chain links TRBV27 to TRBJ1-5; 8 bases are a match to TRBD1. Germline V gene data show CDR1 as MNHEY and CDR2 as SMNVEV (reference sequence). The J segment lost 4 bases and the V segment lost 2 bases, leaving 1 base of the junction unmatched. CDR3 length: 14 amino acids. The CDR3 coding sequence is TGTGCCAGCAGTTTACGACAGGGGAATCAGCCCCAGCATTTT. It codes for CASSLRQGNQPQHF.

The chain uses TRBV28 and TRBJ1-2; tentative D call: TRBD1 (5 bases). Germline CDR1 reads MDHEN; CDR2 reads SYDVKM. The CDR3 is made up of 13 amino acids. The V end lost 6 bases, the J end lost 5 bases, and 13 bases lay between the germline ends. In DNA form, the CDR3 reads TGTGCCAGCAGGCCCCGTGGGGCTTATGGCTACACCTTC. This gives the protein CASRPRGAYGYTF.

The CDR3 is CASSSSTGWKLFF. DNA for the CDR3: TGCGCCAGCAGTTCCTCGACAGGGTGGAAACTGTTTTTT. V usage is TRBV23-1 and J usage is TRBJ1-4, with TRBD1 matching 7 bases. TRBV23-1 is an ORF for which the function is uncertain. Losses at the gene ends were 5 bases for V and 11 bases for J; bases not matched to a gene: 8. The CDR3 has 13 amino acids.

The chain has TRBV27 and TRBJ2-7; 10 bases align to TRBD2. The CDR3 has 14 amino acids. Looked up from germline, CDR1 is MNHEY and CDR2 is SMNVEV (reference sequence). The V gene end was trimmed by 5 bases and the J gene end by 2 bases; junction bases not matched to a gene: 3. The CDR3 DNA follows: TGTGCCAGCAGTCCTCTAGCGGGAGCCTACGAGCAGTACTTC. It encodes CASSPLAGAYEQYF.

The V gene is TRBV24-1, the J gene TRBJ2-7; 10 bases line up with TRBD1. Trimming at V came to 3 bases and at J to 2 bases, leaving 9 bases not matched to a gene. This CDR3 has 17 amino acids. Germline lookup yields CDR1 KGHDR and CDR2 SFDVKD. CDR3 sequence (DNA): TGTGCCACCAGTGATCCCACGTCCGGGACAGGGGCCTACGAGCAGTACTTC. Translated, it gives CATSDPTSGTGAYEQYF.